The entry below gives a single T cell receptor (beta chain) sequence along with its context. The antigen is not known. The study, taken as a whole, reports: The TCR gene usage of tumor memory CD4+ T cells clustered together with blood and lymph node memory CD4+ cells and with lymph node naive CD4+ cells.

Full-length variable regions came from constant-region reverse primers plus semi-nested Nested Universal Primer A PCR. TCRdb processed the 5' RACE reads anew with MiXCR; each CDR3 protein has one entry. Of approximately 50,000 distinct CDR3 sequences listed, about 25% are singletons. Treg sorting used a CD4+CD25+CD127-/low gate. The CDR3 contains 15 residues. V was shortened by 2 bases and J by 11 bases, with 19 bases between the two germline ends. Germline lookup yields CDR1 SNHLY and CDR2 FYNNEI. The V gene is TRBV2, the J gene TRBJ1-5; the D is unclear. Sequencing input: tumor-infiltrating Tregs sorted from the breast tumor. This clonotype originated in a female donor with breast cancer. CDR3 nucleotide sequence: TGTGCCAGCAGTGAAAGAGGACTAGCGGTAGAGACCCAGCATTTT. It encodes CASSERGLAVETQHF. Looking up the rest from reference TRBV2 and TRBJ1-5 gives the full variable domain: EPEVTQTPSHQVTQMGQEVILRCVPISNHLYFYWYRQILGQKVEFLVSFYNNEISEKSEIFDDQFSVERPDGSNFTLKIRSTKLEDSAMYFCASSERGLAVETQHFGDGTRLSIL.